The sequence of this T cell receptor (beta chain) was determined in a study of cytomegalovirus exposure and HLA in healthy donors. General study results and limits: The investigators catalogued under 200 TCR beta chains as cytomegalovirus-associated.

The CDR3 is made up of 18 amino acids. V gave up 0 bases and J gave up 7 bases, with 25 bases separating them. From germline, CDR1 is KGHSH and CDR2 LQKENI. It was with 60 Vbeta and 13 Jbeta primers that the PCR ran. Clones were sequenced by immunoSEQ multiplex PCR, and TCRdb holds only the in-frame ones, with some missing. Seen here are more than 150,000 clones, approximately 79% observed once, and the top ten hold over 12%. Details on this clone: What it recognizes is unknown.

The sequencing input was PBMCs. The chain has TRBV18 and TRBJ2-7; maybe TRBD1 (6 bases). The sequence came from a man aged 50-60 years in good health and CMV-seropositive. CDR3 amino acids: CASSPPGAIVGTPWEQYF. For the CDR3, the DNA is TGTGCCAGCTCACCACCGGGGGCCATTGTTGGGACCCCATGGGAGCAGTACTTC.